These T cell receptor beta chains were read from a single sample in a study of OX40 agonist ivuxolimab in advanced cancers. Data came from immunoSEQ multiplex PCR; TCRdb stores just in-frame clones and leaves some out. The data contain some 90,000 clones, approximately 87% of them seen just once; the ten biggest clones take up approximately 4%. The specimen was CD4+ or CD8+ T cells sorted from blood, collected in a trial of the OX40 agonist ivuxolimab. Receptors were obtained from an adult with an advanced solid tumor such as melanoma, head and neck, liver or kidney cancer. Both conserved end residues are part of each CDR3. A D gene is named only where the DNA matches it firmly. Rows may omit the clone size; those that give it use once, few, many or a size class.

TRBV7-9,TRBD1,TRBJ2-1,-,CASSLIGGTGGYNEQFF,TGTGCCAGCAGCTTGATCGGCGGGACAGGGGGATACAATGAGCAGTTCTTC
TRBV7-7,-,TRBJ1-3,-,CASSLTADGNTIYF,TGTGCTAGCAGCTTGACAGCAGACGGAAACACCATATATTTT
TRBV19,-,TRBJ2-3,-,CASSFNRDDTQYF,TGTGCCAGTAGTTTTAACAGGGATGATACGCAGTATTTT
TRBV28,-,TRBJ2-5,-,CASSATGVGLETQYF,TGTGCCAGCAGTGCTACTGGGGTGGGGTTGGAGACCCAGTACTTC
TRBV6-1,-,TRBJ1-5,-,CASRVNQPQHF,TGTGCCAGCCGGGTTAATCAGCCCCAGCATTTT
TRBV13,-,TRBJ2-2,-,CASSLPGGSGELFF,TGTGCCAGCAGCTTACCGGGGGGCAGCGGGGAGCTGTTTTTT
TRBV15,-,TRBJ2-3,-,CATSRETLGVGDTQYF,TGTGCCACCAGCAGAGAGACCTTGGGCGTGGGTGATACGCAGTATTTT
TRBV2,-,TRBJ1-4,-,CASSVPGSEKLFF,TGTGCCAGCAGTGTTCCAGGCTCCGAAAAACTGTTTTTT
TRBV7-3,TRBD1,TRBJ1-1,-,CASSLAGTGRTEAFF,TGTGCCAGCAGCTTAGCCGGGACAGGGAGGACTGAAGCTTTCTTT
TRBV7-8,-,TRBJ1-4,-,CASSLQGGATNEKLFF,TGTGCCAGCAGCTTACAGGGAGGCGCAACTAATGAAAAACTGTTTTTT
TRBV28,TRBD2,TRBJ2-1,-,CASSPGTSGLSYNEQFF,TGTGCCAGCAGTCCTGGGACTAGCGGCCTCTCCTACAATGAGCAGTTCTTC
TRBV11-3,TRBD2,TRBJ2-2,-,CASSPTGTSGRGGELFF,TGTGCCAGCAGCCCAACTGGGACTAGCGGGAGAGGTGGGGAGCTGTTTTTT
TRBV27,TRBD1,TRBJ2-5,-,CASSLGQGARLGTQYF,TGTGCCAGCAGTTTAGGACAGGGGGCGCGTTTGGGGACCCAGTACTTC
TRBV4-3,-,TRBJ1-1,-,CASSQDRQRHTEAFF,TGCGCCAGCAGCCAAGATCGACAGAGACACACTGAGGCTTTCTTT
TRBV9,-,TRBJ1-1,-,CASSPVPGVTEAFF,TGTGCCAGCAGCCCCGTCCCCGGGGTTACTGAAGCTTTCTTT
TRBV2,-,TRBJ2-2,-,CASSEVPRANTGELFF,TGTGCCAGCAGTGAAGTCCCGCGGGCGAACACCGGGGAGCTGTTTTTT
TRBV28,TRBD1,TRBJ2-7,-,CASSVGQGYEQYF,TGTGCCAGCAGTGTGGGACAGGGCTACGAGCAGTACTTC
TRBV28,-,TRBJ1-1,-,CASSFEGKGYTEAFF,TGTGCCAGCAGTTTTGAGGGAAAGGGGTACACTGAAGCCTTCTTT
TRBV18,-,TRBJ2-1,-,CASSPPAQGSLSEQFF,TGTGCCAGCTCACCACCGGCGCAGGGGTCGTTGTCCGAGCAGTTCTTC
TRBV19,-,TRBJ2-5,-,CASSSDPVEAQYF,TGTGCCAGTAGTAGCGACCCGGTTGAGGCCCAGTACTTC
TRBV27,-,TRBJ1-3,once,CASSSSYAGNTIYF,TGTGCCAGCAGCTCCTCGTACGCTGGAAACACCATATATTTT
TRBV11-2,-,TRBJ1-1,-,CASSPPRQGPEAFF,TGTGCCAGCAGCCCCCCAAGGCAGGGCCCTGAAGCTTTCTTT
TRBV25-1,-,TRBJ2-3,-,CASSLPVIDTQYF,TGTGCCAGCAGTCTGCCAGTCATAGATACGCAGTATTTT
TRBV29-1,-,TRBJ2-3,-,CSTEGGPDTQYF,TGCAGTACAGAGGGGGGGCCAGATACGCAGTATTTT
TRBV5-4,TRBD1,TRBJ1-3,-,CASSRRDSGNTIYF,TGTGCCAGCAGCCGCCGGGACAGTGGAAACACCATATATTTT
TRBV19,-,TRBJ2-1,-,CASRNSGGHNEQFF,TGTGCCAGTAGAAATTCGGGTGGACACAATGAGCAGTTCTTC
TRBV6-1,-,TRBJ1-2,-,CASSAGHNYGYTF,TGTGCCAGCAGCGCGGGACACAACTATGGCTACACCTTC
TRBV5-5,-,TRBJ1-2,-,CASSLAARAGGYTF,TGTGCCAGCAGCTTGGCGGCCAGGGCGGGTGGCTACACCTTC
TRBV13,-,TRBJ1-4,-,CASSLGGGGEKLFF,TGTGCCAGCAGCTTAGGCGGGGGCGGGGAAAAACTGTTTTTT
TRBV6-1,-,TRBJ1-3,-,CASSEAQVLGAGGNTIYF,TGTGCCAGCAGTGAAGCGCAGGTGTTGGGGGCGGGTGGAAACACCATATATTTT
TRBV28,-,TRBJ1-2,-,CASSTTGTYTF,TGTGCCAGCAGTACGACCGGGACGTACACCTTC
TRBV9,TRBD2,TRBJ2-5,-,CASSVASGSRETQYF,TGTGCCAGCAGCGTAGCTAGCGGGAGCCGGGAGACCCAGTACTTC
TRBV28,-,TRBJ2-4,-,CASSPRLVSAKNIQYF,TGTGCCAGCAGTCCCCGACTAGTGAGTGCCAAAAACATTCAGTACTTC
TRBV28,TRBD1,TRBJ2-1,-,CASSSTDRASEQFF,TGTGCCAGCAGTTCCACCGACAGGGCTAGTGAGCAGTTCTTC
TRBV2,-,TRBJ2-7,-,CASTNDPPVLGGEQYF,TGTGCCAGCACCAATGACCCTCCGGTGTTGGGTGGCGAGCAGTACTTC
TRBV6-1,-,TRBJ2-3,-,CASGKDFTDTQYF,TGTGCCAGCGGCAAGGACTTCACAGATACGCAGTATTTT
TRBV7-8,TRBD1,TRBJ1-2,-,CASSLLDRGNYGYTF,TGTGCCAGCAGCTTACTGGACAGGGGAAACTATGGCTACACCTTC
TRBV6-1,-,TRBJ1-1,-,CASSDPFYTEAFF,TGTGCCAGCAGTGACCCCTTTTACACTGAAGCTTTCTTT
TRBV7-3,TRBD2,TRBJ2-2,few,CASSFGLAGVAGELFF,TGTGCCAGCAGCTTCGGACTAGCGGGAGTGGCCGGGGAGCTGTTTTTT
TRBV7-9,-,TRBJ2-7,few,CASSLTGWEQYF,TGTGCCAGCAGCTTAACAGGGTGGGAGCAGTACTTC
TRBV7-3,-,TRBJ2-1,-,CASSTAGPSNEQFF,TGTGCCAGCAGCACGGCCGGGCCCTCAAATGAGCAGTTCTTC
TRBV19,-,TRBJ2-7,-,CASSIGGDEQYF,TGTGCCAGTAGTATAGGGGGGGACGAGCAGTACTTC
TRBV5-1,-,TRBJ1-1,-,CASSLEGVMNTEAFF,TGCGCCAGCAGCTTGGAGGGGGTAATGAACACTGAAGCTTTCTTT
TRBV18,-,TRBJ2-3,-,CASSPNTDTQYF,TGTGCCAGCTCACCCAACACAGATACGCAGTATTTT
TRBV6-5,-,TRBJ2-7,-,CASRGGLNPYEQYF,TGTGCCAGCCGAGGAGGATTGAACCCCTACGAGCAGTACTTC
TRBV18,-,TRBJ2-2,-,CASSGVAANTGELFF,TGTGCCAGCTCAGGGGTAGCGGCTAACACCGGGGAGCTGTTTTTT
TRBV9,TRBD1,TRBJ1-4,-,CASSMTGTGNEKLFF,TGTGCCAGCAGCATGACCGGGACAGGTAATGAAAAACTGTTTTTT
TRBV7-2,-,TRBJ2-3,-,CASSLFSGNTDTQYF,TGTGCCAGCAGCTTATTTTCGGGCAACACAGATACGCAGTATTTT
TRBV30,-,TRBJ2-2,-,CAALRAVGELFF,TGTGCCGCGCTTAGAGCGGTTGGGGAGCTGTTTTTT
TRBV29-1,-,TRBJ2-7,-,CSVASNPNEQYF,TGCAGCGTAGCTTCAAACCCCAACGAGCAGTACTTC
TRBV4-1,-,TRBJ2-1,-,CASSQGDSRDNEQFF,TGCGCCAGCAGCCAAGGCGACAGCAGAGACAATGAGCAGTTCTTC
TRBV5-1,-,TRBJ1-5,-,CASSLQPDNQPQHF,TGCGCCAGCAGCTTGCAGCCAGACAATCAGCCCCAGCATTTT
TRBV9,TRBD1,TRBJ1-3,few,CASSMTGGSGNTIYF,TGTGCCAGCAGTATGACAGGGGGCTCTGGAAACACCATATATTTT
TRBV7-2,-,TRBJ1-5,-,CASSLDSGNQPQHF,TGTGCCAGCAGCCTGGACAGCGGCAATCAGCCCCAGCATTTT
TRBV6-1,TRBD1,TRBJ2-7,-,CASSLGQSSYEQYF,TGTGCCAGCAGTTTGGGACAGAGCTCCTACGAGCAGTACTTC
TRBV30,TRBD2,TRBJ2-1,-,CAWSAQTSGEQFF,TGTGCCTGGAGTGCCCAGACTAGCGGTGAGCAGTTCTTC
TRBV19,-,TRBJ1-1,-,CASTPMGLVKTEAFF,TGTGCCAGTACCCCGATGGGCCTGGTTAAGACTGAAGCTTTCTTT